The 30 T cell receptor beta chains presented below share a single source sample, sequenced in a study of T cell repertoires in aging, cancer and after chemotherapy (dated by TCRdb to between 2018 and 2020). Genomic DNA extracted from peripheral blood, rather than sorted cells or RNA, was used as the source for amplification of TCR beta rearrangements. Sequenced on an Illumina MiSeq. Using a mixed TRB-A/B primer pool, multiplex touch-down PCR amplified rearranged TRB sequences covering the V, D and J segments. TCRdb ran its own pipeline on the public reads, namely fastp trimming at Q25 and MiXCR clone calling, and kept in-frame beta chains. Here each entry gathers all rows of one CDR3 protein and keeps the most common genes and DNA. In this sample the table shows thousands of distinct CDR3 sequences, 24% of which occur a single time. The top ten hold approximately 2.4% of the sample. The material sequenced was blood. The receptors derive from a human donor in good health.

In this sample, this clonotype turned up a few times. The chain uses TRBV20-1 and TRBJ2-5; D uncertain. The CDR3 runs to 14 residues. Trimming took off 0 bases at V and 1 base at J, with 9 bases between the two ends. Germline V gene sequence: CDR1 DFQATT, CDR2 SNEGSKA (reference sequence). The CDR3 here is CSAREVSPQETQYF. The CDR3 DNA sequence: TGCAGTGCTAGAGAAGTTAGTCCCCAAGAGACCCAGTACTTC.

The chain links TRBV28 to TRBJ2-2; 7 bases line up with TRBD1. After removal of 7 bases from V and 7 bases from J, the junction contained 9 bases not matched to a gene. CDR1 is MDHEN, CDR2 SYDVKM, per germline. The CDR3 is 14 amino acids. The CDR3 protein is CASIRGGAGGELFF. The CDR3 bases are TGTGCCAGCATTAGAGGGGGCGCAGGCGGGGAGCTGTTTTTT.

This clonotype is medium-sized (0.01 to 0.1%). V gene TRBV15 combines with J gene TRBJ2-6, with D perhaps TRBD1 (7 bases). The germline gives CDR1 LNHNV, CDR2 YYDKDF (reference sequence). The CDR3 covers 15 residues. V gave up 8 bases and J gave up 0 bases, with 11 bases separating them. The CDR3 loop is CATLQGGSGANVLTF. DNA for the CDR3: TGTGCCACCCTTCAGGGGGGCTCTGGGGCCAACGTCCTGACTTTC.

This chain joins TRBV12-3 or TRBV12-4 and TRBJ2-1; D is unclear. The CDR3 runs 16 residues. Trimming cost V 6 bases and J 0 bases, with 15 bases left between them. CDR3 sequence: CASSVVGTSSYNEQFF. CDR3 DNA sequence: TGTGCCAGCAGCGTAGTCGGTACCAGCTCCTACAATGAGCAGTTCTTC.

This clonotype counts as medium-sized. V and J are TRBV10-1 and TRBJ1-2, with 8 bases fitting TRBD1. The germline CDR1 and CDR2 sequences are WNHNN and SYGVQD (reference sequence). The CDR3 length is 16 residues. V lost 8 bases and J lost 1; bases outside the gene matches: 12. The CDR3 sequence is CASLLGQGTYNYGYTF. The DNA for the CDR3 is TGCGCCAGCCTCCTTGGACAGGGCACCTATAACTATGGCTACACCTTC.

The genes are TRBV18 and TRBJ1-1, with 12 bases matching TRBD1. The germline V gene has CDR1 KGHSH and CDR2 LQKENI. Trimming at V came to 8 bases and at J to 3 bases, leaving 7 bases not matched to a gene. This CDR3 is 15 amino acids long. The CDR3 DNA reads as TGTGCCAGCGCGGGACAGGGGGCCGGGTACACTGAAGCTTTCTTT. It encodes CASAGQGAGYTEAFF.

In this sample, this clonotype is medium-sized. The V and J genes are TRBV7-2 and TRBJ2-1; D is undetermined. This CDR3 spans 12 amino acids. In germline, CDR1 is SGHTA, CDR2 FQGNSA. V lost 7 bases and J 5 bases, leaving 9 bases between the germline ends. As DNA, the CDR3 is TGTGCCAGCAAAACGGCCGACAATGAGCAGTTCTTC. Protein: CASKTADNEQFF.

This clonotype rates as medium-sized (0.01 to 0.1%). CDR3 in amino acids: CSARGLADYEQYF. CDR3 in DNA: TGCAGTGCTAGAGGGCTAGCGGATTACGAGCAGTACTTC. The chain has TRBV20-1 and TRBJ2-7, with 7 bases matching TRBD2. This CDR3 has 13 amino acids. Germline V gene lookup returns CDR1 DFQATT and CDR2 SNEGSKA (reference sequence). After removal of 1 base from V and 4 bases from J, the junction contained 4 bases not matched to a gene.

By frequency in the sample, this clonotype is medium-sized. CDR3 region: CSVREGALYGYTF. The DNA of the CDR3 is TGCAGCGTTAGGGAGGGGGCTCTATATGGCTACACCTTC. This chain uses TRBV29-1 with TRBJ1-2; 7 bases line up with TRBD1. This CDR3 comprises 13 residues. Per germline, CDR1 SQVTM and CDR2 ANQGSEA. The J segment lost 5 bases and the V segment lost 5 bases, leaving 8 bases of the junction unmatched.

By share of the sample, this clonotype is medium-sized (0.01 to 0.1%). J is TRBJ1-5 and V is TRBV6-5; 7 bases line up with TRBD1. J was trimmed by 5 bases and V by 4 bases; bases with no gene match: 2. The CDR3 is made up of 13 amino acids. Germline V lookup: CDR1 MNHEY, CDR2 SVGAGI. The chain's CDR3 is CASSLTGDQPQHF. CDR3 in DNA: TGTGCCAGCAGTTTAACAGGGGATCAGCCCCAGCATTTT.

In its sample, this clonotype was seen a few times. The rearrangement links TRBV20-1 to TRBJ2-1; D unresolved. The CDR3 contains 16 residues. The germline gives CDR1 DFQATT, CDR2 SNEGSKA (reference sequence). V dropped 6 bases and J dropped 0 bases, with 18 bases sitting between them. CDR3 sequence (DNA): TGCAGTGCCCTCCGACTTAGACCGAGCTCCTACAATGAGCAGTTCTTC. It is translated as CSALRLRPSSYNEQFF.

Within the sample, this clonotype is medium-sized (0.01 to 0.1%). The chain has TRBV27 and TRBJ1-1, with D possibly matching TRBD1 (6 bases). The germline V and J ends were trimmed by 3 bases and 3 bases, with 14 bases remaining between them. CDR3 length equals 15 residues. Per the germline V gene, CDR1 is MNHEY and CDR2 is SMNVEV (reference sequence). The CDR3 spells CASSLPGVPYTEAFF. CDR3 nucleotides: TGTGCCAGCAGTTTGCCAGGGGTACCTTACACTGAAGCTTTCTTT.

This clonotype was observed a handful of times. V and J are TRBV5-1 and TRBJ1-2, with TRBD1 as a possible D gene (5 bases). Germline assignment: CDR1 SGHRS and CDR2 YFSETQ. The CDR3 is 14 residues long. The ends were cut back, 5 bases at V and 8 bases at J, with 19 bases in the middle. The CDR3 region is CASRSEGIRAGYTF. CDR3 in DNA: TGCGCCAGCAGGTCGGAGGGGATCAGGGCGGGCTACACCTTC.

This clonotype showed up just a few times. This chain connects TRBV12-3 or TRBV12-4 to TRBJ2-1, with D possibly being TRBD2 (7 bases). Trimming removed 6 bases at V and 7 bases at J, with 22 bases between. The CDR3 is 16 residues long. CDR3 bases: TGTGCCAGCAGCCTTGGAGGGGGAGGGCTAAAGAATGAGCAGTTCTTC. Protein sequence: CASSLGGGGLKNEQFF.

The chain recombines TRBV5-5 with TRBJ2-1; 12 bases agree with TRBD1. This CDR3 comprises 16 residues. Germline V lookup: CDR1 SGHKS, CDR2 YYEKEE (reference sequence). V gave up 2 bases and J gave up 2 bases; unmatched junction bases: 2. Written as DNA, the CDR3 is TGTGCCAGCAGCTTAGGGACAGGGGGCCCCTACAATGAGCAGTTCTTC. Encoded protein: CASSLGTGGPYNEQFF. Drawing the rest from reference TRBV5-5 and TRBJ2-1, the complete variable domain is DAGVTQSPTHLIKTRGQQVTLRCSPISGHKSVSWYQQVLGQGPQFIFQYYEKEERGRGNFPDRFSARQFPNYSSELNVNALLLGDSALYLCASSLGTGGPYNEQFFGPGTRLTVL.

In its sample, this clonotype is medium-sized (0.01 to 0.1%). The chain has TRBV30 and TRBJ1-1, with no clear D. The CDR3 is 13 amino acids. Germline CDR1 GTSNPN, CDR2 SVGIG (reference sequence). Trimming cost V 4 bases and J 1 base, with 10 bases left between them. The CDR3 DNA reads TGTGCCTGGAATCGGTTCGGGAACACTGAAGCTTTCTTT. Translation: CAWNRFGNTEAFF.

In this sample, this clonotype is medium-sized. The CDR3 DNA follows: TGCAGCGTGACGACAGCTCAGTACGAGCAGTACTTC. As protein: CSVTTAQYEQYF. The gene calls are TRBV29-1 and TRBJ2-7; D is possibly TRBD1 (5 bases). Germline V gives CDR1 SQVTM, CDR2 ANQGSEA. V lost 6 bases and J lost 4, with 13 bases in between. The CDR3 is 12 amino acids.

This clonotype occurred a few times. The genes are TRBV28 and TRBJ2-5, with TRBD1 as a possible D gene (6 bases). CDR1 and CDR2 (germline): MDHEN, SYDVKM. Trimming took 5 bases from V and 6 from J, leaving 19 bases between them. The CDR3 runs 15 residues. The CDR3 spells CASSDRQAPVKTQYF. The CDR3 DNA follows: TGTGCCAGCAGTGATCGACAGGCTCCCGTAAAGACCCAGTACTTC.

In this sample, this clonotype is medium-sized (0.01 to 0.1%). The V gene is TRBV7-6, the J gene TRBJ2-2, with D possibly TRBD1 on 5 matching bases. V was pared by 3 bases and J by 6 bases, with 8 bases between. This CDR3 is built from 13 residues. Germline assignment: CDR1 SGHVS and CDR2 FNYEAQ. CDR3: CASSFRDPGELFF. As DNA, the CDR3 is TGTGCCAGCAGCTTCAGGGATCCCGGGGAGCTGTTTTTT.

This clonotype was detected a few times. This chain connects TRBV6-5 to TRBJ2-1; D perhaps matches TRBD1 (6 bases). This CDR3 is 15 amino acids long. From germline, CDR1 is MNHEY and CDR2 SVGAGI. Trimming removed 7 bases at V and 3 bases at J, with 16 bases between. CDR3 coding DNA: TGTGCCAGCACCCCGACAGGCTCAAACTACAATGAGCAGTTCTTC. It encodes CASTPTGSNYNEQFF.

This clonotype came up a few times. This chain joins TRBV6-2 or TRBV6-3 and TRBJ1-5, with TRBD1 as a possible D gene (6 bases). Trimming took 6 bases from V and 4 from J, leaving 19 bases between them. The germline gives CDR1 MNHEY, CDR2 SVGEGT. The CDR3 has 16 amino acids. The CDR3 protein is CASRPPHREWNQPQHF. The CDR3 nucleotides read TGTGCCAGCAGGCCGCCTCACAGGGAGTGGAATCAGCCCCAGCATTTT.

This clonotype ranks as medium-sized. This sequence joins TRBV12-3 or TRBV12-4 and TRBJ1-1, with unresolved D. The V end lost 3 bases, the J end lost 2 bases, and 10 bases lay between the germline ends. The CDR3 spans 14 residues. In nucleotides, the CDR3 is TGTGCCAGCAGTTTGCGGCAGGTCAACACTGAAGCTTTCTTT. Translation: CASSLRQVNTEAFF.

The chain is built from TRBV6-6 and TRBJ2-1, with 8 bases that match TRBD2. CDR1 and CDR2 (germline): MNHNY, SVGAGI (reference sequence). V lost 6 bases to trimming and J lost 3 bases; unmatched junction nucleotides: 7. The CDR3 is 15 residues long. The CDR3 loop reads CASRKRESSYNEQFF. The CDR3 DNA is TGTGCCAGCAGAAAGCGGGAGTCCAGCTACAATGAGCAGTTCTTC.

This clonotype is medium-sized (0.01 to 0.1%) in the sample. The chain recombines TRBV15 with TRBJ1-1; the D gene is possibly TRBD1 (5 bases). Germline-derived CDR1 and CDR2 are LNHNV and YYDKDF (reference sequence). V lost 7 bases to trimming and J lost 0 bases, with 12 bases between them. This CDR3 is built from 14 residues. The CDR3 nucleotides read TGTGCCACCACGGTCGACAGAATGAACACTGAAGCTTTCTTT. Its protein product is CATTVDRMNTEAFF. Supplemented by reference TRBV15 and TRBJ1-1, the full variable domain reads DAMVIQNPRYQVTQFGKPVTLSCSQTLNHNVMYWYQQKSSQAPKLLFHYYDKDFNNEADTPDNFQSRRPNTSFCFLDIRSPGLGDTAMYLCATTVDRMNTEAFFGQGTRLTVV.

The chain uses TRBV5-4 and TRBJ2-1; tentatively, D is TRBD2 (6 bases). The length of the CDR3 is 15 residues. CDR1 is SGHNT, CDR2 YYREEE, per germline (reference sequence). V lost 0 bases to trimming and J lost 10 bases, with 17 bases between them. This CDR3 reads CASSLGGSGTQEQFF. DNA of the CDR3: TGTGCCAGCAGCTTGGGGGGGAGTGGGACTCAAGAGCAGTTCTTC.

The CDR3 DNA is TGTGCCAGCTCACCGGGGTCTCTAGCGGGCTCCGCGAACACCGGGGAGCTGTTTTTT. This gives the protein CASSPGSLAGSANTGELFF. The chain is built from TRBV18 and TRBJ2-2; TRBD2 matches at 8 bases. The CDR3 loop spans 19 amino acids. CDR1 is KGHSH, CDR2 LQKENI, per germline. The J segment lost 0 bases and the V segment lost 3 bases, leaving 12 bases of the junction unmatched.

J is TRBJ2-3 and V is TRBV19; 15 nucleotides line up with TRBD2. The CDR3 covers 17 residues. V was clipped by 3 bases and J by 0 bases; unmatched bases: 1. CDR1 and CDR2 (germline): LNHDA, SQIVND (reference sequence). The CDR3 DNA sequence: TGTGCCAGTAGTATGGGGACTAGCGGGAGGAGCACAGATACGCAGTATTTT. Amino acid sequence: CASSMGTSGRSTDTQYF.

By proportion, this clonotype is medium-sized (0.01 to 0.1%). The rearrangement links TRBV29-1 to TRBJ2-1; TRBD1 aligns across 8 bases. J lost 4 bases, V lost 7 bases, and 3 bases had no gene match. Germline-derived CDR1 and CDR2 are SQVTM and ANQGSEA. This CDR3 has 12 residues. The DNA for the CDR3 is TGCAGCGCTGGACAGGGATACAATGAGCAGTTCTTC. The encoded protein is CSAGQGYNEQFF.

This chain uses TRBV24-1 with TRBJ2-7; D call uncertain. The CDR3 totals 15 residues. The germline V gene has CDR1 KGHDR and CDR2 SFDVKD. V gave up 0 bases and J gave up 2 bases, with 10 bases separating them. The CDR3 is CATSDLLAPTYEQYF. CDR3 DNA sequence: TGTGCCACCAGTGATTTGCTTGCCCCGACCTACGAGCAGTACTTC.

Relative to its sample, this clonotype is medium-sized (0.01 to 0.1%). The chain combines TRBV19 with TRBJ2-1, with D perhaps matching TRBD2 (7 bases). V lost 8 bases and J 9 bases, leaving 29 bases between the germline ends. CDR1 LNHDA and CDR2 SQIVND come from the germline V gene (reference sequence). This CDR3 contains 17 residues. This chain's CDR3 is CASHDGGSAGRGSEQFF. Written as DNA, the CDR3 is TGTGCCAGTCACGACGGCGGGAGCGCCGGCAGGGGTAGTGAGCAGTTCTTC. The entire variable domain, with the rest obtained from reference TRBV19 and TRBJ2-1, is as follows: DGGITQSPKYLFRKEGQNVTLSCEQNLNHDAMYWYRQDPGQGLRLIYYSQIVNDFQKGDIAEGYSVSREKKESFPLTVTSAQKNPTAFYLCASHDGGSAGRGSEQFFGPGTRLTVL.